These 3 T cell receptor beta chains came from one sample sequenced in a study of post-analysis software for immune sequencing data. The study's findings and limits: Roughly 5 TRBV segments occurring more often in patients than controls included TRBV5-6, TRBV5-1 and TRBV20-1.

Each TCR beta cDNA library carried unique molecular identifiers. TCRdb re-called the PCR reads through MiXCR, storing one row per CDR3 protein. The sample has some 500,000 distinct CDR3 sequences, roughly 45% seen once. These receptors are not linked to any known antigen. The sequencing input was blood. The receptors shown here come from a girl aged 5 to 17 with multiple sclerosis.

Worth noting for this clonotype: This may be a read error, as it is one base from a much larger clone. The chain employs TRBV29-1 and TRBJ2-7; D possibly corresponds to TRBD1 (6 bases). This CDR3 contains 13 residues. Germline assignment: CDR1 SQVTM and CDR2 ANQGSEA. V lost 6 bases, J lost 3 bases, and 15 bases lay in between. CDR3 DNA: TGCAGCGTACGAGGGGGAGATCTCTACGAGCAGTACTTC. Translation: CSVRGGDLYEQYF.

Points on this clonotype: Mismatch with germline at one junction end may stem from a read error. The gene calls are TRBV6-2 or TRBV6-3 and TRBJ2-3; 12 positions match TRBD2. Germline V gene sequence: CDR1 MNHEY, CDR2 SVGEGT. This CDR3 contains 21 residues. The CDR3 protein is CASSPRTVPGLAGYSTDTQYF. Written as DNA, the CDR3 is TGTGCTAGCAGCCCACGGACTGTCCCGGGACTAGCGGGTTATAGCACAGATACGCAGTATTTT.

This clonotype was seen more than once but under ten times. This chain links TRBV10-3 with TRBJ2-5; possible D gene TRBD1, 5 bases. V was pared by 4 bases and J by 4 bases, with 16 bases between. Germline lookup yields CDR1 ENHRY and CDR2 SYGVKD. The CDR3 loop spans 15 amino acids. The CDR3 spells CAISAGMASGETQYF. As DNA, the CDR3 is TGTGCCATCAGTGCAGGGATGGCTAGTGGAGAGACCCAGTACTTC.